A selection of T cell receptor beta chains follows, all from one sample in a study of T cells in Graves' hyperthyroidism and ophthalmopathy. One entry per CDR3 protein, called by TCRdb with MiXCR from the multiplex PCR reads. The sample comprises roughly 150,000 distinct CDR3 sequences, over 7.5% of which are singletons, and 22% rests with the top ten. The specimen sequenced was blood. These receptors were taken from a woman between 18 and 29 years old with Graves' hyperthyroidism that later progressed to Graves' ophthalmopathy. Both conserved end residues are part of each CDR3. The order of the fields is D gene, J gene, clone size, V gene, CDR3 DNA, CDR3 protein. A D gene is named only where the DNA matches it firmly. Only some rows state a clone size, as once, few, many or a class for expanded clones.

d_gene: TRBD1; j_gene: TRBJ1-1; abundance: many; v_gene: TRBV4-1; CDR3nt: TGCGCCAGCAGCCAGTCCAGACAGGGGCTGAACACTGAAGCTTTCTTT; CDR3aa: CASSQSRQGLNTEAFF
d_gene: .; j_gene: TRBJ2-7; abundance: many; v_gene: TRBV14; CDR3nt: TGTGCCAGCAGCCAAGGGTGGACTAACTCCTACGAGCAGTACTTC; CDR3aa: CASSQGWTNSYEQYF
d_gene: TRBD1; j_gene: TRBJ1-6; abundance: .; v_gene: TRBV4-2; CDR3nt: TGTGCCAGCAGCCAACAGGGGGCTTGGTGGAATTCACCCCTCCACTTT; CDR3aa: CASSQQGAWWNSPLHF
d_gene: TRBD1; j_gene: TRBJ1-1; abundance: .; v_gene: TRBV28; CDR3nt: TGTGCCAGCAGTTTACTGGGCGGGACAGGGGTTTCTGAAGCTTTCTTT; CDR3aa: CASSLLGGTGVSEAFF
d_gene: .; j_gene: TRBJ2-1; abundance: many; v_gene: TRBV12-3/TRBV12-4; CDR3nt: TGTGCCAGCAATCACTGGGGGACCCAGCAGTTCTTC; CDR3aa: CASNHWGTQQFF
d_gene: .; j_gene: TRBJ1-3; abundance: many; v_gene: TRBV6-5; CDR3nt: TGTGCCAGCAGTTACTCGATTAGACAGCTATCTGGAAACACCATATATTTT; CDR3aa: CASSYSIRQLSGNTIYF
d_gene: TRBD1; j_gene: TRBJ2-5; abundance: .; v_gene: TRBV5-1; CDR3nt: TGCGCCAGCAGCTTGATTGGGACAGAAGAGACCCAGTACTTC; CDR3aa: CASSLIGTEETQYF
d_gene: .; j_gene: TRBJ2-3; abundance: .; v_gene: TRBV7-8; CDR3nt: TGTGCCAGCAGCTTAGACCATGGCACAGATACGCAGTATTTT; CDR3aa: CASSLDHGTDTQYF
d_gene: .; j_gene: TRBJ2-1; abundance: many; v_gene: TRBV15; CDR3nt: TGTGCCACCAGCAGAGATTTAAATGAGCAGTTCTTC; CDR3aa: CATSRDLNEQFF
d_gene: .; j_gene: TRBJ1-2; abundance: many; v_gene: TRBV27; CDR3nt: TGTGCCAGCAGTTTAGGCGGGAGGCACGGCTACACCTTC; CDR3aa: CASSLGGRHGYTF
d_gene: .; j_gene: TRBJ2-2; abundance: .; v_gene: TRBV2; CDR3nt: TGTGCCAGCGTCGGGGTGGCAGGGCCGGTCGGGGAGCTGTTTTTT; CDR3aa: CASVGVAGPVGELFF
d_gene: .; j_gene: TRBJ2-5; abundance: many; v_gene: TRBV5-1; CDR3nt: TGCGCCAGCAGCCTACAGGGGGGGCCCGTCTACCAAGAGACCCAGTACTTC; CDR3aa: CASSLQGGPVYQETQYF
d_gene: .; j_gene: TRBJ1-1; abundance: many; v_gene: TRBV28; CDR3nt: TGTGCCAGCAGTTTACTCTCCAGGGGCACTGAAGCTTTCTTT; CDR3aa: CASSLLSRGTEAFF
d_gene: TRBD1; j_gene: TRBJ2-7; abundance: many; v_gene: TRBV30; CDR3nt: TGTGCCTGGAGCCTAGACAGGGGGTACGAGCAGTACTTC; CDR3aa: CAWSLDRGYEQYF
d_gene: .; j_gene: TRBJ2-1; abundance: .; v_gene: TRBV12-3/TRBV12-4; CDR3nt: TGTGCCAGCAGTTTTGGGCCGAACGAGCAGTTCTTC; CDR3aa: CASSFGPNEQFF
d_gene: .; j_gene: TRBJ1-5; abundance: many; v_gene: TRBV12-3/TRBV12-4; CDR3nt: TGTGCCAGCAGTTTGAATAATCAGCCCCAGCATTTT; CDR3aa: CASSLNNQPQHF
d_gene: .; j_gene: TRBJ2-7; abundance: many; v_gene: TRBV2; CDR3nt: TGTGCCAGCAGTGATGGGGGCGGCGAGCAGTACTTC; CDR3aa: CASSDGGGEQYF
d_gene: .; j_gene: TRBJ2-2; abundance: many; v_gene: TRBV19; CDR3nt: TGTGCCAGTTCTGGTAGCGTAGGTGTCGGAAGCACCGGGGAGCTGTTTTTT; CDR3aa: CASSGSVGVGSTGELFF
d_gene: TRBD1; j_gene: TRBJ2-5; abundance: many; v_gene: TRBV7-9; CDR3nt: TGTGCCAGCAGCATAGGGACAGCACTCCAAGAGACCCAGTACTTC; CDR3aa: CASSIGTALQETQYF
d_gene: .; j_gene: TRBJ2-7; abundance: .; v_gene: TRBV18; CDR3nt: TGTGCCAGCCCACCACGGGGCGGTTACGGGCAGTACTTC; CDR3aa: CASPPRGGYGQYF
d_gene: .; j_gene: TRBJ2-1; abundance: many; v_gene: TRBV6-1; CDR3nt: TGTGCCAGCAGTTTGTACGGGGTCGGGGAGTTCTTC; CDR3aa: CASSLYGVGEFF
d_gene: TRBD1; j_gene: TRBJ2-3; abundance: many; v_gene: TRBV3-1; CDR3nt: TGTGCCAGCAGCCAAGATGAGGGGGCGGGCACAGATACGCAGTATTTT; CDR3aa: CASSQDEGAGTDTQYF
d_gene: .; j_gene: TRBJ2-3; abundance: many; v_gene: TRBV11-2; CDR3nt: TGTGCCAGCATCCAAACCCCCCCGGGGCACACAGATACGCAGTATTTT; CDR3aa: CASIQTPPGHTDTQYF
d_gene: .; j_gene: TRBJ1-1; abundance: many; v_gene: TRBV11-2; CDR3nt: TGTGCCAGCAGGGGAAGGGGTGGCACTGAAGCTTTCTTT; CDR3aa: CASRGRGGTEAFF